These T cell receptor beta chains were read from a single sample in a study of cytomegalovirus exposure and HLA in healthy donors. Generated by immunoSEQ multiplex PCR, the TCRdb table keeps only in-frame clones and is missing some. The table includes about 120,000 clones, around 80% detected once. Specimen: PBMCs. The receptors shown here come from a woman aged 40-49 years in good health and CMV-seropositive. Each CDR3 is given with its conserved first and last residue. D genes are given only for firm matches. Not all rows give a size; the values are once, few, many and, for expanded clones, a class.

TRBJ1-1 . . TRBV14 15 TGTGCCAGCAGCAGATACCTTTCAGGGAACACTGAAGCTTTCTTT CASSRYLSGNTEAFF
TRBJ2-5 . . TRBV6-5 13 TGTGCCAGCAGTTTCGGGGGAGGAGAGACCCAGTACTTC CASSFGGGETQYF
TRBJ2-5 . . TRBV2 14 TGTGCCAGCAGTGAGGGACAACGGGGAGAGACCCAGTACTTC CASSEGQRGETQYF
TRBJ2-5 TRBD2 . TRBV30 16 TGTGCCTGGAGTAACGGACTAGCGGGAGGACAAGAGACCCAGTACTTC CAWSNGLAGGQETQYF
TRBJ2-1 . . TRBV9 12 TGTGCCAGCAGCGTCGGAGCCAATGAGCAGTTCTTC CASSVGANEQFF
TRBJ2-3 . . TRBV6-6 16 TGTGCCAGCAGTTCTTCAAGGGGGATGAGGGCAGATACGCAGTATTTT CASSSSRGMRADTQYF
TRBJ1-2 . . TRBV19 15 TGTGCCAGTAGCTTCGCCGGGAGTTTTAACTATGGCTACACCTTC CASSFAGSFNYGYTF
TRBJ2-7 TRBD1 . TRBV18 15 TGTGCCAGCTCACCGATGGGACAGTCCTCGGACGAGCAGTACTTC CASSPMGQSSDEQYF
TRBJ2-6 . . TRBV12-2 22 . CASRSQIPRVGQGAQGANVLTF
TRBJ1-2 . . TRBV29-1 11 TGCAGCACGAGTGAGGCTAAGGGCTACACCTTC CSTSEAKGYTF
TRBJ2-3 TRBD1 . TRBV2 15 TGTGCCAGCAGACGACAGGGTACGGCCTCAGATACGCAGTATTTT CASRRQGTASDTQYF
TRBJ1-3 . . TRBV19 15 TGTGCCAGTAGTATCGGACACATCTCTGGAAACACCATATATTTT CASSIGHISGNTIYF
TRBJ2-7 . . TRBV20-1 11 TGCAGTACCCGCCCAGGGGCCGAGCAGTACTTC CSTRPGAEQYF
TRBJ2-1 . . TRBV4-3 15 TGCGCCAGCAGCCAAGATTTTCAGGCGGAGCGGGAGCAGTTCTTC CASSQDFQAEREQFF
TRBJ2-4 . . TRBV19 15 TGTGCCAGTAGTATAGATTCCGCACAGAAAAACATTCAGTACTTC CASSIDSAQKNIQYF
TRBJ2-7 . . TRBV6-1 15 TGTGCCAGCAGTGAAGCGTTGGGTAGCATGAACGAGCAGTACTTC CASSEALGSMNEQYF
TRBJ2-7 TRBD1 . TRBV5-1 14 TGCGCCAGCAGCTTACAGGGGGTGAACGACGAGCAGTACTTC CASSLQGVNDEQYF
TRBJ1-1 TRBD1 . TRBV10-3 14 TGTGCCATCGGGGAAACAGGGGCGAACACTGAAGCTTTCTTT CAIGETGANTEAFF
TRBJ2-1 . . TRBV11-2 16 TGTGCCAGCAGCTTGGCAGGGGCCAGCTCCTACAATGAGCAGTTCTTC CASSLAGASSYNEQFF
TRBJ2-7 TRBD1 . TRBV5-1 14 TGCGCCAGCAGCCTGGACAGGGGGCCCTACGAGCAGTACTTC CASSLDRGPYEQYF
TRBJ2-1 . . TRBV30 14 TGTGCCCTCCGGGGTAGCGGCTCCTACAATGAGCAGTTCTTC CALRGSGSYNEQFF
TRBJ2-7 . . TRBV4-1 16 TGCGCCAGCAGCCAAGATGGAGGCGGGTTTTCCTACGAGCAGTACTTC CASSQDGGGFSYEQYF
TRBJ2-1 TRBD1 . TRBV27 16 TGTGCCAGCAGTTTAGATTCCAGGGGGCGTTACAATGAGCAGTTCTTC CASSLDSRGRYNEQFF
TRBJ2-7 . . TRBV6-1 14 TGTGCCAGCAGTCAGGGGGACTTATCCTACGAGCAGTACTTC CASSQGDLSYEQYF
TRBJ1-1 . . TRBV6-1 16 TGTGCCAGCAGTGAAGGTCACCAGACACCTCGGACTGAAGCTTTCTTT CASSEGHQTPRTEAFF
TRBJ2-3 . few TRBV29-1 11 TGCAGCGCGGGGGTCGGAGATACGCAGTATTTT CSAGVGDTQYF
TRBJ2-3 . once TRBV6-1 14 TGTGCCAGCAGTGCGGGGGGCCAGACAGATACGCAGTATTTT CASSAGGQTDTQYF
TRBJ1-2 TRBD1 few TRBV6-1 15 TGTGCCAGCAGTTCCCACGGACAGGGGATAGACGGCTACACCTTC CASSSHGQGIDGYTF
TRBJ1-1 TRBD1 . TRBV5-1 14 TGCGCCAGCAGCTTTTCAACAGGGGGAACTGAAGCTTTCTTT CASSFSTGGTEAFF
TRBJ2-7 . . TRBV21-1 17 TGTGCCAGCAGCAAAGAGGGACTAGCGGGAACCTATCTGGAGCAGTACTTC CASSKEGLAGTYLEQYF
TRBJ1-6 TRBD1 . TRBV6-5 15 TGTGCCAGCAGTTACACCAGGGGGCCAACGGCACCCCTCCACTTT CASSYTRGPTAPLHF
TRBJ1-5 . . TRBV7-2 15 TGTGCCAGCAGCTTATATAGAGGATCGTATCAGCCCCAGCATTTT CASSLYRGSYQPQHF
TRBJ1-4 . . TRBV7-9 16 TGTGCCAGCAGCTTAGGTCCGGGAGCTGCTAATGAAAAACTGTTTTTT CASSLGPGAANEKLFF
TRBJ2-5 . . TRBV5-1 15 TGCGCCAGCAGCTTGCGCAGGCCAAACCAAGAGACCCAGTACTTC CASSLRRPNQETQYF
TRBJ2-3 TRBD2 . TRBV19 14 TGTGCCAGTATACCTAGCGGGATGGTGGATACGCAGTATTTT CASIPSGMVDTQYF
TRBJ1-2 . . TRBV10-3 14 TGTGCCATCAGTGAGTCGAAGACAGAATATGGCTACACCTTC CAISESKTEYGYTF
TRBJ1-2 TRBD1 . TRBV6-4 16 TGTGCCAGCAGTGGATTTCGGGACAGGGCTAACTATGGCTACACCTTC CASSGFRDRANYGYTF
TRBJ2-3 TRBD1 once TRBV5-1 17 TGCGCCAGCAGCTTGTCTTTCGGACAGGGGATCACAGATACGCAGTATTTT CASSLSFGQGITDTQYF
TRBJ2-7 . . TRBV4-1 16 TGCGCCAGCAGCCAAGGGGGCGGGACCATCTCCTACGAGCAGTACTTC CASSQGGGTISYEQYF
TRBJ1-2 . few TRBV25-1 14 TGTGCCACCCCAAAGGACTCGATTAACTATGGCTACACCTTC CATPKDSINYGYTF
TRBJ1-6 . . TRBV7-3 13 TGTGCCAGCAGCTTATACGGGGATTCACCCCTCCACTTT CASSLYGDSPLHF
TRBJ2-3 TRBD1 . TRBV5-5 14 TGTGCCAGCAGCTGGACAGGGTATGGAGATACGCAGTATTTT CASSWTGYGDTQYF
TRBJ2-7 . . TRBV7-9 18 TGTGCCAGCAGCTTAGCTCGGGTTGTAGCGGTGAGCTCCTACGAGCAGTACTTC CASSLARVVAVSSYEQYF
TRBJ2-1 TRBD2 . TRBV6-1 15 TGTGCCAGCAGGGATAGCGGGGGGGCTTTAAGTGAGCAGTTCTTC CASRDSGGALSEQFF
TRBJ2-5 TRBD2 few TRBV7-9 16 TGTGCCAGCAGCTCTCCAGCGGGGTTGGGGCGAGAGACCCAGTACTTC CASSSPAGLGRETQYF
TRBJ1-5 TRBD1 . TRBV19 15 TGTGCCAGTAGTAGGACAGGGGGGGGTAATCAGCCCCAGCATTTT CASSRTGGGNQPQHF
TRBJ1-2 TRBD1 . TRBV29-1 13 TGCAGCGTCCCGGGACAGGGGATAAATGGCTACACCTTC CSVPGQGINGYTF
TRBJ2-7 . . TRBV9 14 TGTGCCAGCAGCGTAGGAAGCGTAGTTTACGAGCAGTACTTC CASSVGSVVYEQYF
TRBJ2-7 . once TRBV4-3 14 TGCGCCAGCAGCCTGATGCTGGGGCCCTACGAGCAGTACTTC CASSLMLGPYEQYF
TRBJ2-4 TRBD2 . TRBV5-4 14 TGTGCCAGCAGCTTCGGAGCGGGGGGAAACATTCAGTACTTC CASSFGAGGNIQYF